These T cell receptor beta chains were read from a single sample in a study of preoperative IRX-2 immunotherapy in early breast cancer. The repertoire was sequenced with immunoSEQ multiplex PCR; TCRdb's copy has only in-frame clones and lacks some. This sample has about 62,000 clones; approximately 94% occur once, and the top ten carry 1.5% to 2%. This sample was obtained from a patient treated with IRX-2 immunotherapy. The source of these receptors is a human donor with breast cancer. Each CDR3 is given with its conserved first and last residue. The D gene is left open where the match is weak. Rows may omit the clone size; those that give it use once, few, many or a size class.

len | j_gene | v_gene | abundance | d_gene | CDR3aa | CDR3nt
16 | TRBJ2-6 | TRBV4-3 | NA | NA | CASSQGPGVWANVLTF | TGCGCCAGCAGCCAAGGTCCAGGGGTCTGGGCCAACGTCCTGACTTTC
15 | TRBJ1-5 | TRBV21-1 | NA | NA | CASSKTKLGNQPQHF | TGTGCCAGCAGCAAGACAAAGCTTGGCAATCAGCCCCAGCATTTT
13 | TRBJ1-1 | TRBV4-3 | NA | NA | CASSQDWEQRAFF | TGCGCCAGCAGCCAAGATTGGGAGCAGAGGGCTTTCTTT
16 | TRBJ2-2 | TRBV10-3 | once | TRBD2 | CAITGGGFGRTGELFF | TGTGCCATCACCGGGGGGGGATTCGGGCGAACCGGGGAGCTGTTTTTT
20 | TRBJ2-2 | TRBV5-1 | NA | TRBD2 | CASSSPTLIAGGSNTGELFF | TGCGCCAGCAGCTCACCGACATTGATAGCGGGAGGCTCGAACACCGGGGAGCTGTTTTTT
13 | TRBJ1-2 | TRBV6-5 | NA | NA | CASSTADLGGYTF | TGTGCCAGCAGTACTGCGGACCTCGGGGGCTACACCTTC
14 | TRBJ2-7 | TRBV29-1 | NA | NA | CSVNRLGQTYEQYF | TGCAGCGTTAACCGTTTAGGACAGACCTACGAGCAGTACTTC
17 | TRBJ2-1 | TRBV7-6 | NA | TRBD1 | CASSLASPGQRRDEQFF | TGTGCCAGCAGCTTAGCGTCCCCGGGACAGCGCCGGGATGAGCAGTTCTTC
15 | TRBJ1-4 | TRBV5-1 | NA | NA | CASSLAGGANEKLFF | TGCGCCAGCAGCTTGGCCGGGGGGGCTAATGAAAAACTGTTTTTT
14 | TRBJ2-7 | TRBV7-3 | NA | TRBD1 | CASSSQRGPYEQYF | TGTGCCAGCAGCTCCCAAAGGGGGCCCTACGAGCAGTACTTC
16 | TRBJ1-5 | TRBV19 | NA | TRBD1 | CASTRGGFMSNQPQHF | TGTGCCAGCACCCGAGGGGGCTTTATGAGCAATCAGCCCCAGCATTTT
15 | TRBJ2-1 | TRBV28 | NA | NA | CASRPDSRSYNEQFF | TGTGCCAGCAGGCCAGACAGTCGCTCCTACAATGAGCAGTTCTTC
15 | TRBJ2-1 | TRBV5-1 | NA | NA | CASSFGLSSYNEQFF | TGCGCCAGCAGCTTCGGGCTCAGCTCCTACAATGAGCAGTTCTTC
14 | TRBJ1-1 | TRBV28 | NA | NA | CASSFANEDTEAFF | TGTGCCAGCAGTTTCGCCAACGAGGACACTGAAGCTTTCTTT
15 | TRBJ1-6 | TRBV28 | NA | NA | CASSPGTLAGSPLHF | TGTGCCAGCAGTCCGGGGACCCTGGCGGGTTCACCCCTCCACTTT
15 | TRBJ2-7 | TRBV7-9 | NA | TRBD2 | CASSAGLAGGYEQYF | TGTGCCAGCAGCGCGGGGCTAGCGGGAGGGTACGAGCAGTACTTC
13 | TRBJ2-7 | TRBV27 | NA | TRBD1 | CASSVTGDYEQYF | TGTGCCAGCAGTGTTACAGGGGACTACGAGCAGTACTTC
14 | TRBJ1-2 | TRBV28 | NA | TRBD1 | CASSLPFPVTGGTF | TGTGCCAGCAGTTTGCCCTTCCCCGTGACAGGGGGCACCTTC
12 | TRBJ1-2 | TRBV27 | NA | NA | CASSWDGYGYTF | TGTGCCAGCAGCTGGGACGGCTATGGCTACACCTTC
13 | TRBJ2-5 | TRBV15 | NA | NA | CATSRDTGETQYF | TGTGCCACCAGCAGAGATACGGGGGAGACCCAGTACTTC
10 | TRBJ2-6 | TRBV19 | NA | NA | CASMGGVLTF | TGTGCCAGTATGGGGGGCGTCCTGACTTTC
13 | TRBJ2-1 | TRBV30 | NA | NA | CAWYGGNGPEQFF | TGTGCCTGGTACGGCGGGAATGGTCCGGAGCAGTTCTTC
13 | TRBJ1-2 | TRBV7-2 | NA | NA | CASSGQYLYGYTF | TGTGCCAGCAGCGGACAGTACCTCTATGGCTACACCTTC
15 | TRBJ1-1 | TRBV28 | NA | NA | CASSLFGAMNTEAFF | TGTGCCAGCAGTTTGTTTGGGGCTATGAACACTGAAGCTTTCTTT
14 | TRBJ2-7 | TRBV28 | once | NA | CASTVGSTSYEQYF | TGTGCCAGCACAGTAGGGTCGACCTCCTACGAGCAGTACTTC
16 | TRBJ1-2 | TRBV6-6 | NA | TRBD1 | CATTRPGTEANYGYTF | TGTGCCACCACTCGACCCGGGACAGAGGCTAACTATGGCTACACCTTC
15 | TRBJ2-1 | TRBV11-3 | NA | NA | CASSSGLGALDEQFF | TGTGCCAGCAGCTCCGGTCTCGGGGCTCTCGATGAGCAGTTCTTC
11 | TRBJ1-5 | TRBV6-5 | NA | NA | CASGMNQPQHF | TGTGCCAGCGGAATGAATCAGCCCCAGCATTTT
10 | TRBJ1-1 | TRBV29-1 | few | NA | CSVSSGEAFF | TGCAGCGTTTCCTCAGGTGAAGCTTTCTTT
15 | TRBJ2-3 | TRBV30 | NA | TRBD2 | CAWSIGGSGSDTQYF | TGTGCCTGGAGTATTGGCGGGAGTGGCTCGGATACGCAGTATTTT
16 | TRBJ2-1 | TRBV9 | NA | TRBD1 | CASSARRGRGHIEQFF | TGTGCCAGCAGCGCCCGCCGTGGCAGGGGGCATATTGAGCAGTTCTTC
16 | TRBJ2-3 | TRBV5-4 | NA | TRBD2 | CASSFSGPRRTDTQYF | TGTGCCAGCAGCTTTAGCGGGCCACGACGCACAGATACGCAGTATTTT
15 | TRBJ1-1 | TRBV28 | NA | NA | CASRIPGGPNTEAFF | TGTGCCAGCAGAATACCGGGGGGGCCCAACACTGAAGCTTTCTTT
14 | TRBJ2-3 | TRBV5-1 | NA | NA | CASSDVAGTDTQYF | TGCGCCAGCAGCGATGTAGCTGGCACAGATACGCAGTATTTT
13 | TRBJ2-7 | TRBV30 | once | TRBD1 | CAWSPDRGQVQYF | TGTGCCTGGAGTCCGGACAGGGGGCAAGTGCAGTACTTC
13 | TRBJ2-1 | TRBV1 | NA | NA | CTGRSQGYNEQFF | TGCACCGGACGAAGCCAGGGGTACAATGAGCAGTTCTTC
21 | TRBJ1-1 | TRBV18 | NA | TRBD1 | CASSPRAVRTGVGSRDTEAFF | TGTGCCAGCTCACCAAGGGCAGTCAGGACAGGGGTAGGGAGCAGGGACACTGAAGCTTTCTTT
14 | TRBJ2-7 | TRBV6-6 | NA | NA | CASTPAGGTYEQYF | TGTGCCAGCACCCCGGCCGGGGGGACATACGAGCAGTACTTC
15 | TRBJ1-1 | TRBV18 | NA | NA | CASSLLISANTEAFF | TGTGCCAGCTCACTTTTGATCTCAGCGAACACTGAAGCTTTCTTT
11 | TRBJ2-5 | TRBV20-1 | few | NA | CSWVKRETQYF | TGCAGTTGGGTGAAGCGGGAGACCCAGTACTTC
14 | TRBJ2-7 | TRBV5-5 | NA | TRBD1 | CASSGRDRAYEQYF | TGTGCCAGCAGCGGGCGGGACAGGGCCTACGAGCAGTACTTC
13 | TRBJ2-3 | TRBV9 | NA | NA | CASSVGGQGTQYF | TGTGCCAGCAGCGTAGGGGGGCAAGGTACGCAGTATTTT
14 | TRBJ2-3 | TRBV7-6 | NA | NA | CASSLLRKTDTQYF | TGTGCCAGCAGCTTGCTGCGTAAAACAGATACGCAGTATTTT
16 | TRBJ2-3 | TRBV7-9 | NA | TRBD2 | CASSLRAGLSTDTQYF | TGTGCCAGCAGCTTACGAGCGGGGCTGAGCACAGATACGCAGTATTTT
14 | TRBJ1-6 | TRBV18 | NA | TRBD1 | CASSVGQNNSPLHF | TGTGCCAGCTCGGTGGGACAGAACAATTCACCCCTCCACTTT
15 | TRBJ2-7 | TRBV9 | NA | TRBD2 | CASSGSGLAGVEQYF | TGTGCCAGCAGCGGAAGTGGACTAGCGGGAGTCGAGCAGTACTTC
14 | TRBJ1-5 | TRBV5-5 | once | NA | CASSWRQGNQPQHF | TGTGCCAGCAGCTGGAGACAGGGCAATCAGCCCCAGCATTTT
14 | TRBJ2-7 | TRBV28 | NA | NA | CASHTRRAGYEQYF | TGTGCCAGCCATACCCGGAGGGCCGGTTACGAGCAGTACTTC
16 | TRBJ1-5 | TRBV5-6 | NA | NA | CASSLGPTDSNQPQHF | TGTGCCAGCAGCTTGGGACCTACCGATAGCAATCAGCCCCAGCATTTT